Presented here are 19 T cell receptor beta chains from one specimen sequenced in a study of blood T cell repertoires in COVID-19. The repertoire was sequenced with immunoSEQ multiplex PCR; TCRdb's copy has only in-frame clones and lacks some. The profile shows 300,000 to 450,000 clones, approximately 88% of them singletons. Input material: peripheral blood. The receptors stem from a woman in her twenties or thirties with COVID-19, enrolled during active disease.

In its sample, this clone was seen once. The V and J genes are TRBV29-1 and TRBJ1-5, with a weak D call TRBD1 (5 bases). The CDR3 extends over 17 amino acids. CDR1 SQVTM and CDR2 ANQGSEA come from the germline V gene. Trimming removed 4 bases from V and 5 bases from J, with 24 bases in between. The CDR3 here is CSVGGPGINPFDQPQHF. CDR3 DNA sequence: TGCAGCGTTGGGGGCCCTGGCATTAACCCGTTCGATCAGCCCCAGCATTTT.

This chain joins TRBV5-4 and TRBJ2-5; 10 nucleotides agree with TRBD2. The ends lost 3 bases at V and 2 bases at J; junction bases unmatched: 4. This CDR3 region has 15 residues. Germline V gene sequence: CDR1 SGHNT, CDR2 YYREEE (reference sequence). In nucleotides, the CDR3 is TGTGCCAGCAGCTCCGGGACTAGCGAACAAGAGACCCAGTACTTC. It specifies CASSSGTSEQETQYF.

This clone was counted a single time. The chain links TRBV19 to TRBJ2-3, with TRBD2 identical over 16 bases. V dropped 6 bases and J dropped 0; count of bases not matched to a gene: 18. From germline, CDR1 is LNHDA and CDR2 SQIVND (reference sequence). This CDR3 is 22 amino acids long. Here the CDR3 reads CASSKGLAGGATKSPSTDTQYF. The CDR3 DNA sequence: TGTGCCAGTAGCAAGGGACTAGCGGGGGGGGCCACAAAGTCTCCCAGCACAGATACGCAGTATTTT.

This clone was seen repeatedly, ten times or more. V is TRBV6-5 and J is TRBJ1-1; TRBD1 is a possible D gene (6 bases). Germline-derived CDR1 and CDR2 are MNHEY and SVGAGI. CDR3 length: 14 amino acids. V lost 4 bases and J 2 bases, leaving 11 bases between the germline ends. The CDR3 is CASSLDSGNTEAFF. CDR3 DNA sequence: TGTGCCAGCAGTTTGGACAGCGGCAACACTGAAGCTTTCTTT.

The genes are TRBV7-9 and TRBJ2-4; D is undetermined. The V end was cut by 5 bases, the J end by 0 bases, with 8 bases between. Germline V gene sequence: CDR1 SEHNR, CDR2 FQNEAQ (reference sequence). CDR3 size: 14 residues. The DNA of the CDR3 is TGTGCCAGCAGCACAGACCTAGCCAAAAACATTCAGTACTTC. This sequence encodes CASSTDLAKNIQYF. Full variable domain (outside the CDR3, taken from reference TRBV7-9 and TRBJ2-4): DTGVSQNPRHKITKRGQNVTFRCDPISEHNRLYWYRQTLGQGPEFLTYFQNEAQLEKSRLLSDRFSAERPKGSFSTLEIQRTEQGDSAMYLCASSTDLAKNIQYFGAGTRLSVL.

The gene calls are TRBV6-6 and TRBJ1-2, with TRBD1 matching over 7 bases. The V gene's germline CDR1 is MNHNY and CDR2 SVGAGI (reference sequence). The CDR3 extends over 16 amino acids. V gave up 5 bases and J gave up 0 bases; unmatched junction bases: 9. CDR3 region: CASSTAYDRANYGYTF. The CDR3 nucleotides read TGTGCCAGCAGTACAGCCTACGACAGGGCTAACTATGGCTACACCTTC.

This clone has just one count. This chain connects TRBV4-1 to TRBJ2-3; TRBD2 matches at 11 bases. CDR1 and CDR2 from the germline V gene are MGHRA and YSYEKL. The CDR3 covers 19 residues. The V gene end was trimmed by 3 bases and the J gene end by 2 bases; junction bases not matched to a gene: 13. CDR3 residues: CASSHPGTSGGENTDTQYF. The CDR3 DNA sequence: TGCGCCAGCAGCCACCCGGGGACTAGCGGAGGGGAAAACACAGATACGCAGTATTTT.

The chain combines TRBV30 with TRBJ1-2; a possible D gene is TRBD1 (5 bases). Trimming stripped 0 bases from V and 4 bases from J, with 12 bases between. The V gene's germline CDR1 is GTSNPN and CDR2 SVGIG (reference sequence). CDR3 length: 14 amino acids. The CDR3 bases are TGTGCCTGGAGTGTTCACCAGGGCCCCTATGGCTACACCTTC. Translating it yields CAWSVHQGPYGYTF.

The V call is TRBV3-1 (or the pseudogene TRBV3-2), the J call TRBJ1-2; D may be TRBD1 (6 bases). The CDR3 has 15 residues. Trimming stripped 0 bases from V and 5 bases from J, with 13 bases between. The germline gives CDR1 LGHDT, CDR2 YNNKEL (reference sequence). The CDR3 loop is CASSQDWAGAYGYTF. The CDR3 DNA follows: TGTGCCAGCAGCCAAGATTGGGCAGGGGCTTATGGCTACACCTTC.

CDR3 DNA: TGTGCCACCAGTGATTTGCAAGGTAGCCTCCAAGAGACCCAGTACTTC. Translating gives CATSDLQGSLQETQYF. This chain uses TRBV24-1 with TRBJ2-5, with D unclear. CDR1 is KGHDR, CDR2 SFDVKD, per germline. Trimming removed 0 bases from V and 1 base from J, with 11 bases in between. This CDR3 contains 16 residues.

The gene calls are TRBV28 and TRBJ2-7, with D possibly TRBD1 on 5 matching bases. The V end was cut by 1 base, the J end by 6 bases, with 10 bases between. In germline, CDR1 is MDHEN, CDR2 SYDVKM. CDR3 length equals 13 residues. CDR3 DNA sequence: TGTGCCAGCAGTTTATTAGGGGTCCTCGAGCAGTACTTC. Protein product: CASSLLGVLEQYF.

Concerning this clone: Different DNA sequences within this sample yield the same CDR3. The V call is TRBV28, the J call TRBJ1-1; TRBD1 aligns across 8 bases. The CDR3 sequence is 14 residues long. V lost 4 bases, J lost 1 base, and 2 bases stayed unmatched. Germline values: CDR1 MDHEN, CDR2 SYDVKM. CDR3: CASSSGQGNTEAFF. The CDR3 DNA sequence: TGTGCCAGCAGTTCCGGACAGGGGAACACTGAAGCTTTCTTT.

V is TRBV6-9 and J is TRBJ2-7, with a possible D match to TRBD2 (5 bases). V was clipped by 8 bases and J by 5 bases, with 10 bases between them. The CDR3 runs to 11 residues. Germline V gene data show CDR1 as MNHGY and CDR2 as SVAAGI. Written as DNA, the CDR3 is TGTGCCAGCTCGAGGGCTAACGAGCAGTACGTC. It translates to CASSRANEQYV.

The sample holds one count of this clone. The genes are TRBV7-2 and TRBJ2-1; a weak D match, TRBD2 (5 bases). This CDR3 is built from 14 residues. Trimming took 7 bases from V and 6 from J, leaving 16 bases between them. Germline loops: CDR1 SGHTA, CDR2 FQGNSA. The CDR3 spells CASMLVGEFNEQFF. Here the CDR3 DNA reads TGTGCCAGCATGCTCGTCGGGGAGTTCAATGAGCAGTTCTTC.

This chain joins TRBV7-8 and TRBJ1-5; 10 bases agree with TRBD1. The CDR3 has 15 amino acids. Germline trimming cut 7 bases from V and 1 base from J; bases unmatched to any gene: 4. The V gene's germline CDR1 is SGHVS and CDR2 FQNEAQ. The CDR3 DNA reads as TGTGCCAGCACCGGGACAGGGGTGAGCAATCAGCCCCAGCATTTT. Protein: CASTGTGVSNQPQHF.

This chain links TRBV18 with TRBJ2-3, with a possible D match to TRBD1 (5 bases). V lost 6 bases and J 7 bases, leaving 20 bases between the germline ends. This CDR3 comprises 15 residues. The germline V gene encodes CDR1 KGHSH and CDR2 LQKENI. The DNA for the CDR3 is TGTGCCAGCTCGGAGTGGACCGCCCTGGGGCATACGCAGTATTTT. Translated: CASSEWTALGHTQYF.

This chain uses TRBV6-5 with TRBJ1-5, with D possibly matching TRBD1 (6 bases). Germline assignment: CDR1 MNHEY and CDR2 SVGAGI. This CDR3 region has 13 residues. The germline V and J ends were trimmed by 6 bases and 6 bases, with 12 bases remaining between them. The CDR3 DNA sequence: TGTGCCAGCAGCATAGGGGGGGGTCAGCCCCAGCATTTT. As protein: CASSIGGGQPQHF.

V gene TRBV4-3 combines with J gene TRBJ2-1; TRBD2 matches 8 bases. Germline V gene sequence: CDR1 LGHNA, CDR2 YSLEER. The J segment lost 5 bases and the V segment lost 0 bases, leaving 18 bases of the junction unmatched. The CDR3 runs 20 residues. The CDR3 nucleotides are TGCGCCAGCAGCCAAGATCGGCCTAGCGGGTGGTTGGGATCTCACAATGAGCAGTTCTTC. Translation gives CASSQDRPSGWLGSHNEQFF.

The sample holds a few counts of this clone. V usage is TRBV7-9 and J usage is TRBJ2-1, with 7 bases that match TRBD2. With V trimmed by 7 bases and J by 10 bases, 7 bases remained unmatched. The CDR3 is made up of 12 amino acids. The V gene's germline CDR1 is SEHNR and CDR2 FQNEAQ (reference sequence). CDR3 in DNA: TGTGCCAGCACTCCCCGGGGGGACGAGCAGTTCTTC. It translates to CASTPRGDEQFF.